The rows below give T cell receptor beta chains drawn from one sample of a study of T cells in Graves' hyperthyroidism and ophthalmopathy. TCRdb processed the multiplex PCR reads anew with MiXCR; each CDR3 protein has one entry. The table includes fewer than 550,000 distinct CDR3 sequences, 15% to 18% detected once. Material for sequencing was blood. The origin of the receptors is a young woman with Graves' hyperthyroidism. CDR3s include the opening cysteine and the closing phenylalanine or tryptophan. The order of the fields is D gene, V gene, J gene, clone size, CDR3 DNA, CDR3 protein. The D gene is left open where the match is weak. Size is stated for part of the rows, as once, few or many counts, or as a class when the clone is expanded.

d_gene: -
v_gene: TRBV6-1
j_gene: TRBJ2-7
abundance: many
CDR3nt: TGTGCCAGCAGTAAAACGGACGGCTACGAGCAGTACTTC
CDR3aa: CASSKTDGYEQYF

d_gene: -
v_gene: TRBV10-3
j_gene: TRBJ2-1
abundance: many
CDR3nt: TGTGCCATCAGTAGGAGGAAGGAGGGCCCCACGGATGAGCAGTTCTTC
CDR3aa: CAISRRKEGPTDEQFF

d_gene: TRBD1
v_gene: TRBV12-3/TRBV12-4
j_gene: TRBJ1-4
abundance: -
CDR3nt: TGTGCCAGCACCCTGGGGGCAGGGGGCTTGTCTAATGAAAAACTGTTTTTT
CDR3aa: CASTLGAGGLSNEKLFF

d_gene: TRBD1
v_gene: TRBV7-9
j_gene: TRBJ1-1
abundance: -
CDR3nt: TGTGCCAGCAGCCCATCACAGGGGAGGGCTTTCTTT
CDR3aa: CASSPSQGRAFF

d_gene: -
v_gene: TRBV20-1
j_gene: TRBJ1-4
abundance: many
CDR3nt: TGCAGTGCTAGAGATAATGGAGCAACTAATGAAAAACTGTTTTTT
CDR3aa: CSARDNGATNEKLFF

d_gene: -
v_gene: TRBV20-1
j_gene: TRBJ1-5
abundance: -
CDR3nt: TGCAGTGCTGTTCAAAACCGGTGGGCCGCTTCCAATCAGCCCCAGCATTTT
CDR3aa: CSAVQNRWAASNQPQHF

d_gene: -
v_gene: TRBV27
j_gene: TRBJ2-3
abundance: many
CDR3nt: TGTGCCAGCAGTTTCGGTCTTACAGATACGCAGTATTTT
CDR3aa: CASSFGLTDTQYF

d_gene: TRBD1
v_gene: TRBV2
j_gene: TRBJ1-1
abundance: medium-sized
CDR3nt: TGTGCCAGCAGCCGGGACAGGGGGCCAGGTACTGAAGCTTTCTTT
CDR3aa: CASSRDRGPGTEAFF

d_gene: -
v_gene: TRBV5-1
j_gene: TRBJ2-7
abundance: many
CDR3nt: TGCGCCAGCAGCTTAGGACGGACCCACTCCTACGAGCAGTACTTC
CDR3aa: CASSLGRTHSYEQYF

d_gene: TRBD2
v_gene: TRBV7-2
j_gene: TRBJ2-1
abundance: few
CDR3nt: TGTGCCAGCAGCCCTATGACTAGCGGGGGGCAGTTCTTC
CDR3aa: CASSPMTSGGQFF

d_gene: -
v_gene: TRBV11-3
j_gene: TRBJ2-7
abundance: many
CDR3nt: TGTGCCAGCAGCTTAGTTAGCGGATCTTACGAGCAGTACTTC
CDR3aa: CASSLVSGSYEQYF

d_gene: -
v_gene: TRBV20-1
j_gene: TRBJ1-1
abundance: few
CDR3nt: TGCAGTGTTCCGAGCGGACAGCAGAACACTGAAGCTTTCTTT
CDR3aa: CSVPSGQQNTEAFF